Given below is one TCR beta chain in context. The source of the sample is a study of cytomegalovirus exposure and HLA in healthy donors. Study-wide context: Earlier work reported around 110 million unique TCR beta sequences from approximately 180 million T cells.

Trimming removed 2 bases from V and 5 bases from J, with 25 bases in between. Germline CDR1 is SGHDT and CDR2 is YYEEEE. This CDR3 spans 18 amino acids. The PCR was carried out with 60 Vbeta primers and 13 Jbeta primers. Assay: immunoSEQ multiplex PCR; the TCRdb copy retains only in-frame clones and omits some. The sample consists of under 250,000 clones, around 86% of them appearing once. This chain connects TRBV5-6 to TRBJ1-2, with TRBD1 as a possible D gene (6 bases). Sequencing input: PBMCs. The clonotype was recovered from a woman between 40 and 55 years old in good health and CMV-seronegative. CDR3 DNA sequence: TGTGCCAGCAGCTTTTACTGGGACAACCGACCGTCGGGATATGGCTACACCTTC. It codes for CASSFYWDNRPSGYGYTF.